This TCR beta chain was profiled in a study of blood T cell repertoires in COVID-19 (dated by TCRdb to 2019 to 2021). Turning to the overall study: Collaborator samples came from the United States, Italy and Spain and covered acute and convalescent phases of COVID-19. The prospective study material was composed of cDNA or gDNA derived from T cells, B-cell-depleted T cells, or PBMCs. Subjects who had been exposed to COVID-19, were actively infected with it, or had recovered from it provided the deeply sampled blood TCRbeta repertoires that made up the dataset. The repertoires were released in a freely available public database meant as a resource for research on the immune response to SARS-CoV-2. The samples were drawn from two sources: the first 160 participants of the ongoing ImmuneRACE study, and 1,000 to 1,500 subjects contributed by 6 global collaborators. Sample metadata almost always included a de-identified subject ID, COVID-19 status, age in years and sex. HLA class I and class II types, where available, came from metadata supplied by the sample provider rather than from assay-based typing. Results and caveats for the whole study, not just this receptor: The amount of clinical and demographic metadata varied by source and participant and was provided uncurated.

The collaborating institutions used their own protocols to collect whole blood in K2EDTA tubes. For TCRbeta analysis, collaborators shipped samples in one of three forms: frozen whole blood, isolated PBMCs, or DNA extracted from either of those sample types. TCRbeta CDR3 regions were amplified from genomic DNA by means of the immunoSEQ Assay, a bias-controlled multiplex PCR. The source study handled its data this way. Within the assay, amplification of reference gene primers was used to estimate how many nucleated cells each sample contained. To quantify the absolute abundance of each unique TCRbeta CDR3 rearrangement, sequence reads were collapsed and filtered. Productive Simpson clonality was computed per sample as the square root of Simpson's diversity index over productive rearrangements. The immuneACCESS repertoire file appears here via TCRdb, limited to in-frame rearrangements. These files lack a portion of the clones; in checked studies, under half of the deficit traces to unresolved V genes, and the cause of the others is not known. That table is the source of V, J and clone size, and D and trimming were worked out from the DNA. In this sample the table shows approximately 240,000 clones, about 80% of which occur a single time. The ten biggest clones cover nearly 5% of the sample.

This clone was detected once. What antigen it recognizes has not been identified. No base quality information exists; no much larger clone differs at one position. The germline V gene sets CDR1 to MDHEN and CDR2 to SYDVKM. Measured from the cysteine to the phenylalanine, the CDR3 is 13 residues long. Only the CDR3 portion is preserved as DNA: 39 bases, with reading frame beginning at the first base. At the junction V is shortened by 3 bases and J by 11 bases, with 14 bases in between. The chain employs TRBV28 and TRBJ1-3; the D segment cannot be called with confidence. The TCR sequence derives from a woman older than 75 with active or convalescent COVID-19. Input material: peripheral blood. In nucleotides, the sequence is TGTGCCAGCAGTTTCTCTCTCTCGTTTGCCATATATTTT. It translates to CASSFSLSFAIYF.